This T cell receptor (beta chain) emerged from a study of CD8 T cells in Susac syndrome. Sequencing of TCR beta, carried out with a high-throughput approach, was applied to CD8+ and CD4+ T cells from the blood. Roughly 0.45 to 1 ug RNA was reverse transcribed with random hexamers. The method of amplification for TCR beta CDR3 was immunoSEQ multiplex PCR, covering 54 Vbeta and 13 Jbeta. TCRdb analysed the immunoSEQ multiplex PCR reads with MiXCR anew, one entry per CDR3 protein. There are around 140,000 distinct CDR3 sequences in the sample; roughly 76% occur only once, and 0.45% to 0.6% lies in the top ten. Germline V gene lookup returns CDR1 LNHDA and CDR2 SQIVND (reference sequence). This CDR3 is built from 15 residues. J lost 7 bases, V lost 5 bases, and 11 bases had no gene match.

This clonotype was obtained from a human donor with multiple sclerosis. The genes are TRBV19 and TRBJ1-2, with TRBD1 matching over 9 bases. Sequenced: CD8+ T cells from PBMCs. The CDR3 bases are TGTGCCAGTAGTCTAAGTTTGGGACAGGGCTCTGGCTACACCTTC. As protein: CASSLSLGQGSGYTF.